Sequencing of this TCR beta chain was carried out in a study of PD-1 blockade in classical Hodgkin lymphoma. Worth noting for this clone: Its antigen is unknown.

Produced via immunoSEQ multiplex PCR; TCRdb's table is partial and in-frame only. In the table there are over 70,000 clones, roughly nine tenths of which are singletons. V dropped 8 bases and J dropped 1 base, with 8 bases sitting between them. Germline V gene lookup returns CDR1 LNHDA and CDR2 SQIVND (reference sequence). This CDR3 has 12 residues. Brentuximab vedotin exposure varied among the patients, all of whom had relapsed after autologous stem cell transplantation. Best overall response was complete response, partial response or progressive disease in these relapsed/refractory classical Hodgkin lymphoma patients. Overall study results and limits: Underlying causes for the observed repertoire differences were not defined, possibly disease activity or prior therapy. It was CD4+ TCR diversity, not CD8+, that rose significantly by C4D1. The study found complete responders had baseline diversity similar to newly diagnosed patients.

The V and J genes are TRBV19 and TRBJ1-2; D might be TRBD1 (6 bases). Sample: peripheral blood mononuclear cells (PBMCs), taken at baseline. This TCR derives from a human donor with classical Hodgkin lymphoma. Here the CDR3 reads CASHRVNYGYTF. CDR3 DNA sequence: TGTGCCAGTCACAGGGTTAACTATGGCTACACCTTC. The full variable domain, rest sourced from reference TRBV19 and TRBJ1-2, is DGGITQSPKYLFRKEGQNVTLSCEQNLNHDAMYWYRQDPGQGLRLIYYSQIVNDFQKGDIAEGYSVSREKKESFPLTVTSAQKNPTAFYLCASHRVNYGYTFGSGTRLTVV.